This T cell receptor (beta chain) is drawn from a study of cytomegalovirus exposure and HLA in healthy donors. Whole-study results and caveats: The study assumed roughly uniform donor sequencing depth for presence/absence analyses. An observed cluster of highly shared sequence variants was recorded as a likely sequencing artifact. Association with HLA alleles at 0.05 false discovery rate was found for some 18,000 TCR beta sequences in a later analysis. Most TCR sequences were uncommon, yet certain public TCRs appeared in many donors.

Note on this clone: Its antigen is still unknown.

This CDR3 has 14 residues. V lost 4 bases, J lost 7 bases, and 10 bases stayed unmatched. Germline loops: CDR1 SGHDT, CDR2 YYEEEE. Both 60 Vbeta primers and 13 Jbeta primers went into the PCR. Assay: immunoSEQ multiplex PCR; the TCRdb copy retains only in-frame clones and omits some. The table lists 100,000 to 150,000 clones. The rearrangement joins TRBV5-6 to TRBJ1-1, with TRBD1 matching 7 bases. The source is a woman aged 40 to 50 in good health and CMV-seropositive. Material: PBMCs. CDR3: CASSPGTVQFEAFF. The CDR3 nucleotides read TGTGCCAGCAGCCCCGGGACAGTTCAATTTGAAGCTTTCTTT.